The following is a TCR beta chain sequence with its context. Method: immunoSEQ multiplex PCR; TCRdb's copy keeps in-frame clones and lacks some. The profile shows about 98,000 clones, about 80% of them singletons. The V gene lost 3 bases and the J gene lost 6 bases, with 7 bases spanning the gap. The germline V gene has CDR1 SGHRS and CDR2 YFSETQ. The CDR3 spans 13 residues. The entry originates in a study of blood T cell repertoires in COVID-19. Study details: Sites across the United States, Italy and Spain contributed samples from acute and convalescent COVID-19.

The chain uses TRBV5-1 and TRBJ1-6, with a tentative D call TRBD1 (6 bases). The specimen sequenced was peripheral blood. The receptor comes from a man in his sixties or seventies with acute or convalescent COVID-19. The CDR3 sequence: CASSWDTNSPLHF. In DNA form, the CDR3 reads TGCGCCAGCAGCTGGGACACTAATTCACCCCTCCACTTT.